The clone carrying this TCR beta chain appeared a few times. Blood genomic DNA input for TRB amplification was about 220-500 ng. This sample was included in a study of T and B cells in COVID-19 patients. The CDR3 covers 14 residues. The V gene lost 3 bases and the J gene lost 8 bases, with 16 bases spanning the gap. BIOMED2 TRB-A/B primer pools were used in multiplex TRB PCR. One entry per CDR3 protein results from TCRdb running MiXCR on the multiplex PCR reads. The data contain approximately 16,000 distinct CDR3 sequences, approximately 26% of them singletons. V and J are TRBV12-3 or TRBV12-4 and TRBJ1-2, with D possibly being TRBD1 (6 bases). This receptor was taken from a human donor who had recovered from COVID-19. Sample: blood. In DNA form, the CDR3 reads TGTGCCAGCAGTTTGCGGTTGGAGGGGGTAGGCTACACCTTC. Translated: CASSLRLEGVGYTF.